A single sample is the source of the 9 T cell receptor beta chains below, sequenced in a study of blood T cell repertoires in COVID-19. Only in-frame clones appear in the TCRdb table, and some are missing; sequencing was by immunoSEQ multiplex PCR. The sample contains roughly 55,000 clones, approximately 90% of which appear only once. The source material was peripheral blood. The receptors stem from a human donor with active COVID-19. The donor label of this sample is uncertain.

V usage is TRBV5-4 and J usage is TRBJ2-3; D unresolved. The CDR3 runs to 13 residues. Germline loops: CDR1 SGHNT, CDR2 YYREEE (reference sequence). V lost 1 base to trimming and J lost 2 bases, with 5 bases between them. The CDR3 loop is CASSLPHTDTQYF. CDR3 sequence (DNA): TGTGCCAGCAGCTTGCCCCACACAGATACGCAGTATTTT.

This clone was seen more than once but under ten times. The chain employs TRBV7-9 and TRBJ2-7; no definite D call. Germline assignment: CDR1 SEHNR and CDR2 FQNEAQ (reference sequence). Deletions cut 4 bases from V and 3 bases from J, with 13 bases between. The CDR3 covers 14 residues. CDR3 protein: CASSSQTRNYEQYF. CDR3 coding DNA: TGTGCCAGCAGCTCCCAGACTCGTAACTACGAGCAGTACTTC.

This chain joins TRBV28 and TRBJ2-7; 7 positions match TRBD2. CDR3 size: 15 residues. V was pared by 11 bases and J by 0 bases, with 13 bases of the junction left unmatched. CDR1 MDHEN and CDR2 SYDVKM come from the germline V gene. CDR3 region: CASHALGGSSYEQYF. The CDR3 bases are TGTGCCTCCCACGCGCTTGGCGGGAGCTCCTACGAGCAGTACTTC.

This chain joins TRBV27 and TRBJ1-2; 7 positions match TRBD1. J was trimmed by 2 bases and V by 5 bases; bases with no gene match: 5. The CDR3 is made up of 14 amino acids. Germline CDR1 MNHEY, CDR2 SMNVEV (reference sequence). CDR3 nucleotide sequence: TGTGCCAGCAGTCCCCTACAGGGGAACTATGGCTACACCTTC. Translating it yields CASSPLQGNYGYTF.

The rearrangement links TRBV2 to TRBJ1-1, with a weak D call TRBD1 (5 bases). The CDR3 loop spans 13 amino acids. CDR1 SNHLY and CDR2 FYNNEI come from the germline V gene. The ends were cut back, 4 bases at V and 5 bases at J, with 11 bases in the middle. The CDR3 nucleotides read TGTGCCAGCAGTGGATGGGGGGGGACTGAAGCTTTCTTT. This translates into CASSGWGGTEAFF.

This clone has only one observation. The CDR3 reads CASSPPGGTYEQYF. The DNA for the CDR3 is TGTGCCAGCTCACCACCCGGTGGTACCTACGAGCAGTACTTC. This chain links TRBV18 with TRBJ2-7; the D is unclear. Germline V gives CDR1 KGHSH, CDR2 LQKENI. The length of the CDR3 is 14 residues. With 0 bases removed from V and 2 bases from J, the gap between germline ends came to 8 bases.

CDR3 in DNA: TGTGCCAGCAGCCACCCCCTAGGACTCCATGAAGCTTTCTTT. Encoded protein: CASSHPLGLHEAFF. The chain carries TRBV3-1 (or the pseudogene TRBV3-2) and TRBJ1-1, with D uncertain. Between the trimmed V and J ends, which lost 3 bases and 7 bases, there was a span of 15 bases. The CDR3 is 14 amino acids. In germline, CDR1 is LGHDT, CDR2 YNNKEL (reference sequence).

The chain joins TRBV7-3 to TRBJ2-3; 11 nucleotides line up with TRBD2. In germline, CDR1 is SGHTA, CDR2 FQGTGA. V lost 1 base and J lost 5; bases outside the gene matches: 5. There are 16 residues in the CDR3. The CDR3 DNA reads as TGTGCCAGCAGCTTAAGACTAGCGGGGAAGGGAGATACGCAGTATTTT. Translated: CASSLRLAGKGDTQYF.

The CDR3 loop is CASSEAGQPAGYGYTF. CDR3 DNA: TGTGCCAGCAGTGAAGCGGGACAGCCCGCGGGGTATGGCTACACCTTC. The chain couples TRBV6-1 to TRBJ1-2; TRBD1 aligns across 7 bases. Trimming removed 0 bases from V and 5 bases from J; junction bases left unmatched: 9. Germline CDR1 reads MNHNS; CDR2 reads SASEGT. The CDR3 length is 16 residues.